This T cell receptor (beta chain) was retrieved from a study of metastatic and nonmetastatic thyroid tumors. Study summary: Repertoire comparison spanned blood and tumor or nodule tissue of malignant and benign thyroid patients. Points from the study as a whole: The reported finding was significantly higher TCR beta diversity in malignant thyroid tumors relative to benign nodules, in blood and tumor.

Nobody among the patients had been given any treatment before thyroid surgery. This clone showed up many times. Its cognate antigen is unknown. In the authors' methods: Clinicopathological groups supplied CDR3 differences that were used to build a distant-metastasis classifier for papillary thyroid cancer. Using MiXCR, TCRdb re-called clones from the PCR reads. In this record, the V and J calls reflect TCRdb's handling and not the investigators' own analysis. Here the sample spans 45,000 or so clones, roughly 16% being singletons. This CDR3 region has 15 residues. Germline CDR1 and CDR2: MGHRA and YSYEKL. V dropped 1 base and J dropped 7; count of bases not matched to a gene: 2.

The chain is built from TRBV4-1 and TRBJ2-1, with 12 bases aligning to TRBD2. The sample taken for sequencing was blood. This receptor was taken from a female donor with papillary thyroid cancer or a benign thyroid nodule (not recorded which). Some clones in this sample may be carry-over from other donors' samples. The CDR3 is CASSQGLAGENEQFF. CDR3 in DNA: TGCGCCAGCAGCCAAGGACTAGCGGGAGAGAATGAGCAGTTCTTC.